The rows below give T cell receptor beta chains drawn from one sample of a study of blood T cell repertoires in COVID-19. Sequencing was performed with immunoSEQ multiplex PCR; in TCRdb, only in-frame clones are kept and a portion is missing. The data show 150,000 to 200,000 clones, around four fifths seen once. Sequencing was done on a sample of peripheral blood. These receptors all stem from a woman older than 75 with acute or convalescent COVID-19. The CDR3 runs from the conserved cysteine through the conserved F or W. The D gene is left open where the match is weak. Size is stated for part of the rows, as once, few or many counts, or as a class when the clone is expanded.

TRBV10-3	-	-	TRBJ1-1	TGTGCCATCAGTGAGTCGACATCAGGGTTCGCTGAAGCTTTCTTT	CAISESTSGFAEAFF
TRBV12-3/TRBV12-4	-	-	TRBJ1-3	TGTGCCAGCACCCAGTCAGGAAACACCATATATTTT	CASTQSGNTIYF
TRBV7-2	-	TRBD2	TRBJ2-1	TGTGCCAGCAGCTTAGGACTAGCGGGAGGCCGAGGGAATGAGCAGTTCTTC	CASSLGLAGGRGNEQFF
TRBV12-3/TRBV12-4	-	-	TRBJ2-7	TGTGCCAGCAGTTTACGCAGGACCTACGAGCAGTACTTC	CASSLRRTYEQYF
TRBV4-3	-	TRBD2	TRBJ2-7	TGCGCCAGCAGCCAAGAAAGACAACTAGCGGGAGTTGGGTACGAGCAGTACTTC	CASSQERQLAGVGYEQYF
TRBV18	-	TRBD2	TRBJ2-3	TGTGCCAGCTCACTTTCGGGACAGGGGACGACTAGCGGGAGTAGTAATACGCAGTATTTT	CASSLSGQGTTSGSSNTQYF
TRBV12-5	-	-	TRBJ2-1	TGTGCTAGTGGTTTGAGGGACTTCCTATACAATGAGCAGTTCTTC	CASGLRDFLYNEQFF
TRBV12-5	once	-	TRBJ1-3	TGTGCTAGTGGTTTCCTGAGGAACACCATATATTTT	CASGFLRNTIYF
TRBV11-2	-	TRBD2	TRBJ2-3	TGTGCCAGCAGCTTCGGGGCTAGCGGGAGCTCAGATACGCAGTATTTT	CASSFGASGSSDTQYF
TRBV25-1	-	-	TRBJ2-7	TGTGCCAGCAGGGGGAGTGGACAGAGAGCCTACGAGCAGTACTTC	CASRGSGQRAYEQYF
TRBV5-6	-	TRBD1	TRBJ2-5	TGTGCCAGCAGCTTGGTGGCAGGGGGACGAGAGACCCAGTACTTC	CASSLVAGGRETQYF
TRBV30	-	-	TRBJ2-7	TGTGCCTGGAGAGGAACGGGAGATAAGTACTTC	CAWRGTGDKYF
TRBV27	-	-	TRBJ2-7	TGTGCCAGCAGAAGGATAGGGGGTGGCCTGGACGAGCAGTACTTC	CASRRIGGGLDEQYF
TRBV5-1	few	-	TRBJ2-7	TGCGCCAGCAGCTTGGCGGGGAGACTTGTTAACGAGCAGTACTTC	CASSLAGRLVNEQYF
TRBV10-3	-	-	TRBJ1-2	TGTGCCATCAGTGAGTCTCAGGGTTTCTATGGCTACACCTTC	CAISESQGFYGYTF
TRBV15	-	TRBD2	TRBJ2-1	TGTGCCACCAGCAGAGGGGCTAGCGGTTTAGCCTCCTACAATGAGCAGTTCTTC	CATSRGASGLASYNEQFF